The next 30 T cell receptor beta chains were all read from a single sample in a study of technical replicates of blood from several donors. Data came from immunoSEQ multiplex PCR; TCRdb stores just in-frame clones and leaves some out. The data contain about 85,000 clones, over 90% of them seen just once; the ten biggest clones take up 0.25%. The sequenced sample consisted of T cells isolated from PBMCs. All receptors come from a human donor in good health.

This clone showed up just once. Here the CDR3 DNA reads TGCAGTGCTAGAGGGCGGGAGACCCAGTACTTC. This codes for CSARGRETQYF. The J gene is TRBJ2-5, the V gene TRBV20-1, with D hard to call. The CDR3 consists of 11 residues. Germline CDR1 and CDR2: DFQATT and SNEGSKA (reference sequence). The V end lost 1 base, the J end lost 5 bases, and 5 bases lay between the germline ends.

The rearrangement links TRBV15 to TRBJ1-2; D uncertain. With 3 bases removed from V and 4 bases from J, the gap between germline ends came to 12 bases. The CDR3 length is 14 residues. CDR1 is LNHNV, CDR2 YYDKDF, per germline (reference sequence). This CDR3 reads CATSSFPASYGYTF. In nucleotides, the CDR3 is TGTGCCACCAGCAGTTTCCCTGCCAGCTATGGCTACACCTTC. The variable domain in full, completed from reference TRBV15 and TRBJ1-2, reads DAMVIQNPRYQVTQFGKPVTLSCSQTLNHNVMYWYQQKSSQAPKLLFHYYDKDFNNEADTPDNFQSRRPNTSFCFLDIRSPGLGDTAMYLCATSSFPASYGYTFGSGTRLTVV.

The CDR3 loop reads CASSLTGIMNTEAFF. CDR3 DNA: TGTGCCAGCAGCTTGACAGGGATCATGAACACTGAAGCTTTCTTT. The rearrangement joins TRBV7-9 to TRBJ1-1, with TRBD1 matching 7 bases. Germline V CDR1 and CDR2: SEHNR, FQNEAQ (reference sequence). The ends lost 3 bases at V and 0 bases at J; junction bases unmatched: 4. CDR3 length: 15 amino acids.

The V call is TRBV9, the J call TRBJ1-2; D perhaps matches TRBD1 (5 bases). This CDR3 is 15 amino acids long. Looked up from germline, CDR1 is SGDLS and CDR2 is YYNGEE. Deletions cut 3 bases from V and 5 bases from J, with 17 bases between. The CDR3 reads CASSEGVGQEYGYTF. The CDR3 DNA follows: TGTGCCAGCAGCGAGGGTGTGGGGCAGGAATATGGCTACACCTTC.

The chain uses TRBV5-1 and TRBJ2-3; D may be TRBD2 (5 bases). Germline V CDR1 and CDR2: SGHRS, YFSETQ. The CDR3 extends over 14 amino acids. V was shortened by 2 bases and J by 4 bases, with 11 bases between the two germline ends. The CDR3 bases are TGCGCCAGCAGCTTATCGGAGGATCCAGATACGCAGTATTTT. It encodes CASSLSEDPDTQYF. The full variable domain, with the rest looked up from reference TRBV5-1 and TRBJ2-3, is KAGVTQTPRYLIKTRGQQVTLSCSPISGHRSVSWYQQTPGQGLQFLFEYFSETQRNKGNFPGRFSGRQFSNSRSEMNVSTLELGDSALYLCASSLSEDPDTQYFGPGTRLTVL.

The CDR3 spells CASSLAAGGSYNEQFF. The CDR3 nucleotides read TGTGCCAGCAGCTTAGCGGCAGGGGGGTCCTACAATGAGCAGTTCTTC. The chain uses TRBV7-6 and TRBJ2-1, with D maybe TRBD1 (7 bases). CDR1 and CDR2 (germline): SGHVS, FNYEAQ. The V end was cut by 0 bases, the J end by 1 base, with 10 bases between. The CDR3 covers 16 residues.

The chain employs TRBV7-9 and TRBJ2-7; 9 positions match TRBD1. Germline CDR1 and CDR2: SEHNR and FQNEAQ (reference sequence). There are 15 residues in the CDR3. Losses at the gene ends were 1 base for V and 2 bases for J; bases not matched to a gene: 3. CDR3 DNA sequence: TGTGCCAGCAGCTTAGTGGGGACAGGGCCCTACGAGCAGTACTTC. Protein sequence: CASSLVGTGPYEQYF.

Of note for this clone: Other DNA sequences in this sample translate to the same CDR3. This chain uses TRBV29-1 with TRBJ2-1, with a weak D call TRBD1 (6 bases). Germline-derived CDR1 and CDR2 are SQVTM and ANQGSEA. The CDR3 sequence is 11 residues long. The CDR3 loop is CSQLQGSEQFF. In nucleotides, the CDR3 is TGCAGTCAACTACAGGGCTCTGAGCAGTTCTTC.

This chain joins TRBV29-1 and TRBJ1-2; D gene unclear. V lost 1 base and J lost 3, with 6 bases in between. This CDR3 contains 12 residues. CDR1 is SQVTM and CDR2 is ANQGSEA in the germline V gene. CDR3 sequence reads: CSVEGQDYGYTF. DNA of the CDR3: TGCAGCGTTGAAGGGCAGGACTATGGCTACACCTTC.

The gene calls are TRBV9 and TRBJ2-5; D ambiguous. CDR3 length equals 16 residues. In germline, CDR1 is SGDLS, CDR2 YYNGEE. The V end was cut by 0 bases, the J end by 0 bases, with 12 bases between. CDR3 in amino acids: CASSVGPQTDQETQYF. The CDR3, as DNA: TGTGCCAGCAGCGTAGGTCCGCAGACTGACCAAGAGACCCAGTACTTC. Together with reference TRBV9 and TRBJ2-5, the CDR3 gives the full variable domain: DSGVTQTPKHLITATGQRVTLRCSPRSGDLSVYWYQQSLDQGLQFLIQYYNGEERAKGNILERFSAQQFPDLHSELNLSSLELGDSALYFCASSVGPQTDQETQYFGPGTRLLVL.

The rearrangement uses TRBV7-6 and TRBJ1-4, with 10 bases identical to TRBD1. V lost 5 bases to trimming and J lost 6 bases; unmatched junction nucleotides: 6. This CDR3 has 15 residues. Looked up from germline, CDR1 is SGHVS and CDR2 is FNYEAQ. The CDR3 region has the DNA TGTGCCAGCAGCGCATGGGACAGGGGACATGAAAAACTGTTTTTT. It codes for CASSAWDRGHEKLFF.

The chain has TRBV27 and TRBJ2-7; D unresolved. The CDR3 is 13 amino acids. Germline V gene lookup returns CDR1 MNHEY and CDR2 SMNVEV (reference sequence). The V gene lost 6 bases and the J gene lost 3 bases, with 12 bases spanning the gap. The CDR3 DNA reads TGTGCCAGCAGCCCGGGTCCCAACTACGAGCAGTACTTC. Its protein is CASSPGPNYEQYF.

The CDR3 bases are TGCAGCGTTCTGACAACTCCCACTGAAGCTTTCTTT. Its protein is CSVLTTPTEAFF. This chain links TRBV29-1 with TRBJ1-1; unclear D gene. V lost 5 bases, J lost 4 bases, and 11 bases lay in between. This CDR3 is 12 amino acids long. Germline CDR1 SQVTM, CDR2 ANQGSEA.

The chain links TRBV2 to TRBJ1-2; 7 nucleotides align to TRBD1. This CDR3 contains 13 residues. CDR1 is SNHLY and CDR2 is FYNNEI in the germline V gene. J gave up 3 bases and V 3 bases, and 1 base lay outside the gene matches. The CDR3 loop reads CASSDQGDYGYTF. In DNA, the CDR3 is TGTGCCAGCAGTGATCAGGGGGACTATGGCTACACCTTC.

The chain is built from TRBV29-1 and TRBJ2-7; D might be TRBD2 (7 bases). CDR1 is SQVTM and CDR2 is ANQGSEA in the germline V gene. V lost 6 bases and J lost 2, with 17 bases in between. The CDR3 sequence is 14 residues long. The CDR3 DNA sequence: TGCAGCGTGGGGGGGGCTAATTCGGCCTACGAGCAGTACTTC. Translated: CSVGGANSAYEQYF.

This clone was seen a few times. The chain recombines TRBV18 with TRBJ1-5; no clear D gene. Trimming cost V 6 bases and J 1 base, with 7 bases left between them. This CDR3 region has 13 residues. Germline lookup yields CDR1 KGHSH and CDR2 LQKENI. CDR3 DNA sequence: TGTGCCAGCTCGCAACAGAGCAATCAGCCCCAGCATTTT. It is translated as CASSQQSNQPQHF.

The chain recombines TRBV6-4 with TRBJ1-5; the D is unclear. Trimming shortened V by 10 bases and J by 0 bases, and 13 bases separated the two germline ends. The CDR3 is 14 residues long. Per germline, CDR1 MRHNA and CDR2 SNTAGT. For the CDR3, the DNA is TGTGCCATCCGACACTTTTTTAGCAATCAGCCCCAGCATTTT. It codes for CAIRHFFSNQPQHF.

The genes are TRBV2 and TRBJ2-3, with a weak D call TRBD2 (5 bases). Germline V lookup: CDR1 SNHLY, CDR2 FYNNEI. V lost 4 bases, J lost 3 bases, and 8 bases lay in between. This CDR3 is 13 amino acids long. CDR3 residues: CASSVTRTDTQYF. The CDR3 nucleotides are TGTGCCAGCAGTGTAACTAGGACAGATACGCAGTATTTT.

The V gene is TRBV19, the J gene TRBJ1-2; the D is unclear. This CDR3 has 11 residues. Trimming took off 8 bases at V and 2 bases at J, with 6 bases between the two ends. Per germline, CDR1 LNHDA and CDR2 SQIVND (reference sequence). The CDR3 bases are TGTGCCAGTCTCGGGAACTATGGCTACACCTTC. Translation gives CASLGNYGYTF.

This sequence joins TRBV5-1 and TRBJ2-1; D not resolved. V dropped 4 bases and J dropped 10 bases, with 12 bases sitting between them. The CDR3 sequence is 12 residues long. Germline CDR1 SGHRS, CDR2 YFSETQ. The CDR3 DNA follows: TGCGCCAGCAGCCTGGATAGCCACGAGCAGTTCTTC. It yields the protein CASSLDSHEQFF.

J is TRBJ2-3 and V is TRBV5-8, with D tentatively TRBD2 (5 bases). The CDR3 has 13 residues. In germline, CDR1 is SGHTS, CDR2 YDEGEE. The V gene lost 0 bases and the J gene lost 3 bases, with 5 bases spanning the gap. The CDR3 loop is CASSLAGTDTQYF. For the CDR3, the DNA is TGTGCCAGCAGCTTGGCGGGAACAGATACGCAGTATTTT.

The chain combines TRBV12-5 with TRBJ2-3, with 8 bases fitting TRBD2. J gave up 6 bases and V 4 bases, and 12 bases lay outside the gene matches. Germline V CDR1 and CDR2: LGHNT, FRNRAP. The CDR3 contains 16 residues. The CDR3: CASGSTAGAWGDTQYF. The CDR3 DNA follows: TGTGCTAGTGGTTCTACAGCGGGGGCATGGGGGGATACGCAGTATTTT.

V and J are TRBV27 and TRBJ2-7; D is ambiguous. Germline V gives CDR1 MNHEY, CDR2 SMNVEV (reference sequence). V was pared by 5 bases and J by 3 bases, with 17 bases between. The CDR3 sequence is 15 residues long. The CDR3 DNA reads as TGTGCCAGCAGTCTCTCTGTTAAACGGGTCTACGAGCAGTACTTC. Encoded protein: CASSLSVKRVYEQYF.

V is TRBV27 and J is TRBJ2-2, with 9 bases that match TRBD1. The V segment lost 0 bases and the J segment 5 bases; nucleotides outside the gene matches: 10. CDR3 length: 18 amino acids. Germline lookup yields CDR1 MNHEY and CDR2 SMNVEV (reference sequence). The CDR3 DNA is TGTGCCAGCAGTTTATCGGGACAGGGCCCTACTAAGACCGGGGAGCTGTTTTTT. Translating it yields CASSLSGQGPTKTGELFF.

This sequence joins TRBV27 and TRBJ2-7; 10 bases fit TRBD1. CDR3 length: 17 amino acids. Trimming cost V 0 bases and J 3 bases; bases outside gene matches: 8. Germline V gene lookup returns CDR1 MNHEY and CDR2 SMNVEV (reference sequence). The DNA of the CDR3 is TGTGCCAGCAGTTTATCTGGCCCGGGACAGGGGTACTACGAGCAGTACTTC. Protein: CASSLSGPGQGYYEQYF.

The chain carries TRBV5-1 and TRBJ2-7; D is perhaps TRBD2 (6 bases). Germline V gene sequence: CDR1 SGHRS, CDR2 YFSETQ. V shed 0 bases and J shed 3 bases, with 10 bases lying between them. The CDR3 is made up of 14 amino acids. The CDR3 DNA reads as TGCGCCAGCAGCTTGGGTCCGCGGGACTACGAGCAGTACTTC. Translating gives CASSLGPRDYEQYF.

The chain is built from TRBV27 and TRBJ2-1; 8 bases are a match to TRBD2. The CDR3 extends over 15 amino acids. Germline CDR1 and CDR2: MNHEY and SMNVEV (reference sequence). The V and J ends lost 6 bases and 4 bases, in that order; junction bases with no gene match: 8. The chain's CDR3 is CASSLAGPSYNEQFF. CDR3 nucleotides: TGTGCCAGCAGCCTAGCGGGCCCGAGTTACAATGAGCAGTTCTTC.

The gene calls are TRBV5-1 and TRBJ2-3, with TRBD2 matching 9 bases. This CDR3 spans 14 amino acids. Per the germline V gene, CDR1 is SGHRS and CDR2 is YFSETQ. V dropped 4 bases and J dropped 3; count of bases not matched to a gene: 3. CDR3 protein: CASSKTSGTDTQYF. The CDR3, as DNA: TGCGCCAGCAGCAAGACTAGCGGAACAGATACGCAGTATTTT.

This chain connects TRBV7-6 to TRBJ2-3, with a weak D call TRBD2 (6 bases). The CDR3 runs to 18 residues. The germline V and J ends were trimmed by 5 bases and 0 bases, with 21 bases remaining between them. Germline values: CDR1 SGHVS, CDR2 FNYEAQ. CDR3 coding DNA: TGTGCCAGCAGCAAATCCCATATTACCGGGACTAGCACAGATACGCAGTATTTT. Residues: CASSKSHITGTSTDTQYF.

The CDR3 region is CASSTAGDEQFF. The DNA of the CDR3 is TGTGCCAGTAGTACCGCGGGGGATGAGCAGTTCTTC. The chain uses TRBV19 and TRBJ2-1; 7 positions agree with TRBD2. The CDR3 is 12 amino acids. Germline loops: CDR1 LNHDA, CDR2 SQIVND (reference sequence). V lost 4 bases to trimming and J lost 8 bases; unmatched junction nucleotides: 2. The full variable domain, completed using reference TRBV19 and TRBJ2-1, is DGGITQSPKYLFRKEGQNVTLSCEQNLNHDAMYWYRQDPGQGLRLIYYSQIVNDFQKGDIAEGYSVSREKKESFPLTVTSAQKNPTAFYLCASSTAGDEQFFGPGTRLTVL.